Following are 17 T cell receptor beta chains from one sample sequenced in a study of regulatory T cells in long-lasting Graves disease. Both iRepertoire HTBI primers and Arm-PCR of CDR3 regions were used to build the TCR beta libraries. TCRdb analysed the multiplex PCR reads with MiXCR anew, one entry per CDR3 protein. The table has roughly 500,000 distinct CDR3 sequences, around 20% seen once. This sample's time point: persistent/refractory GD, antithyroid drugs over 5 years with positive TRAb. PBMCs provided the RNA from which the TCR library was made. Sequences were derived from peripheral blood mononuclear cells (PBMCs), sampled when the disease was refractory, from a patient treated with antithyroid drugs. The receptor set was obtained from a female donor with Graves disease.

The CDR3, as DNA: TGTGCCACCAGTGAGGAAGAGACCCAGTACTTC. Translating it yields CATSEEETQYF. This chain links TRBV24-1 with TRBJ2-5; D gene ambiguous. CDR3 size: 11 residues. Trimming took off 4 bases at V and 3 bases at J, with 2 bases between the two ends. Germline V gene data show CDR1 as KGHDR and CDR2 as SFDVKD.

This clonotype showed up many times. The chain combines TRBV6-2 or TRBV6-3 with TRBJ1-2, with D uncertain. The CDR3 contains 13 residues. V was clipped by 5 bases and J by 1 base, with 8 bases between them. Germline loops: CDR1 MNHEY, CDR2 SVGEGT. The DNA of the CDR3 is TGTGCCAGCAGTGACCCGATTAACTATGGCTACACCTTC. Protein: CASSDPINYGYTF.

In its sample, this clonotype was seen a few times. CDR3 DNA: TGTGCCAGCAGGCAGTTACAGGGCTCCGAGCAGTACTTC. Protein product: CASRQLQGSEQYF. The chain links TRBV6-1 to TRBJ2-7; weak D call: TRBD1 (6 bases). The CDR3 length is 13 residues. Germline lookup yields CDR1 MNHNS and CDR2 SASEGT. V was pared by 6 bases and J by 6 bases, with 15 bases between.

This clonotype appeared a few times. The chain is built from TRBV27 and TRBJ2-6; 7 nucleotides line up with TRBD1. V shed 3 bases, J shed 0 bases, and the junction held 8 bases outside the gene matches. The CDR3 covers 18 residues. The germline CDR1 and CDR2 sequences are MNHEY and SMNVEV (reference sequence). DNA for the CDR3: TGTGCCAGCAGTTTTTGGGGACAGAAGGTCTCTGGGGCCAACGTCCTGACTTTC. Its translation is CASSFWGQKVSGANVLTF.

In this sample, this clonotype turned up many times. The chain employs TRBV28 and TRBJ2-5; TRBD2 aligns across 9 bases. The CDR3 has 18 amino acids. V lost 8 bases, J lost 1 base, and 17 bases stayed unmatched. The germline CDR1 and CDR2 sequences are MDHEN and SYDVKM. CDR3 nucleotides: TGTGCCAGCTCCAACTTCGTCTTAGCGGGAGCCCTCCAAGAGACCCAGTACTTC. Its protein product is CASSNFVLAGALQETQYF.

This clonotype has more than one count but fewer than ten. The J gene is TRBJ2-2, the V gene TRBV20-1; weak D call: TRBD1 (6 bases). Looked up from germline, CDR1 is DFQATT and CDR2 is SNEGSKA (reference sequence). The CDR3 spans 16 residues. Trimming shortened V by 5 bases and J by 0 bases, and 16 bases separated the two germline ends. CDR3 loop: CSAFSDSSANTGELFF. The CDR3 DNA is TGCAGTGCTTTTTCGGACAGCTCCGCGAACACCGGGGAGCTGTTTTTT.

This clonotype was detected a few times. J is TRBJ2-7 and V is TRBV20-1; D gene unclear. The CDR3 is 11 residues long. CDR1 DFQATT and CDR2 SNEGSKA come from the germline V gene (reference sequence). In nucleotides, the CDR3 is TGCCGTGGGGTAAACAACTACGAGCAGTACTTC. Residues: CRGVNNYEQYF.

There are many counts of this clonotype. The V call is TRBV28, the J call TRBJ1-2, with 8 positions matching TRBD1. Trimming removed 4 bases from V and 7 bases from J; junction bases left unmatched: 8. Germline-derived CDR1 and CDR2 are MDHEN and SYDVKM. The CDR3 is made up of 14 amino acids. CDR3: CASSSTGGVGGYTF. Written as DNA, the CDR3 is TGTGCCAGCAGTTCAACAGGGGGAGTTGGTGGCTACACCTTC.

This clonotype was seen a handful of times. The CDR3 here is CASSLASGRPTGELFF. The CDR3 DNA is TGCGCCAGCAGCTTGGCGAGCGGGAGGCCCACCGGGGAGCTGTTTTTT. The J gene is TRBJ2-2, the V gene TRBV5-1; 9 positions match TRBD2. CDR3 size: 16 residues. The V gene end was trimmed by 0 bases and the J gene end by 4 bases; junction bases not matched to a gene: 4. Germline V gene sequence: CDR1 SGHRS, CDR2 YFSETQ.

The chain is built from TRBV6-4 and TRBJ1-2; possible D gene TRBD1, 5 bases. The CDR3 runs 15 residues. The V end was cut by 5 bases, the J end by 4 bases, with 17 bases between. Per germline, CDR1 MRHNA and CDR2 SNTAGT. CDR3 nucleotides: TGTGCCAGCAGTTACTTCCGGGGCTCGAGCTATGGCTACACCTTC. It is translated as CASSYFRGSSYGYTF.

Many counts were recorded for this clonotype. The chain links TRBV18 to TRBJ1-5; tentatively, D is TRBD1 (5 bases). Trimming shortened V by 3 bases and J by 10 bases, and 16 bases separated the two germline ends. CDR3 size: 14 residues. Germline-derived CDR1 and CDR2 are KGHSH and LQKENI. DNA of the CDR3: TGTGCCAGCTCACCCTCAGCATACGGGGCACCCCAGCATTTT. Translated, it gives CASSPSAYGAPQHF.

This clonotype was counted ten times or more. The rearrangement joins TRBV28 to TRBJ1-3; 7 positions agree with TRBD1. The CDR3 covers 14 residues. Germline V gene lookup returns CDR1 MDHEN and CDR2 SYDVKM. The V segment lost 6 bases and the J segment 4 bases; nucleotides outside the gene matches: 6. CDR3 DNA: TGTGCCAGCAGCCCGACAGGGAGCGGAAACACCATATATTTT. It specifies CASSPTGSGNTIYF.

This clonotype showed up just a few times. The rearrangement links TRBV6-1 to TRBJ2-7, with TRBD1 identical over 8 bases. This CDR3 has 14 residues. Germline CDR1 and CDR2: MNHNS and SASEGT. V shed 7 bases and J 6 bases; nucleotides not matched to a gene: 11. CDR3 in amino acids: CASNIQGQGSEQYF. The CDR3 nucleotides read TGTGCCAGCAATATCCAAGGACAGGGCTCCGAGCAGTACTTC.

This clonotype was detected only a few times. The rearrangement links TRBV5-6 to TRBJ1-3, with no clear D. This CDR3 has 14 amino acids. Germline CDR1 is SGHDT and CDR2 is YYEEEE. Trimming removed 1 base from V and 2 bases from J, with 7 bases in between. The CDR3 sequence is CASSLWQTGNTIYF. The CDR3 bases are TGTGCCAGCAGCTTGTGGCAGACTGGAAACACCATATATTTT.

This clonotype was recorded at least ten times. The chain uses TRBV29-1 and TRBJ2-5; D gene uncertain. Germline-derived CDR1 and CDR2 are SQVTM and ANQGSEA. The V gene lost 0 bases and the J gene lost 5 bases, with 7 bases spanning the gap. This CDR3 comprises 12 residues. The CDR3 nucleotides are TGCAGCGTTGAAGAGGGTAGCGAGACCCAGTACTTC. Residues: CSVEEGSETQYF.

This clonotype was counted at least ten times. This rearrangement joins TRBV29-1 to TRBJ1-4; maybe TRBD1 (6 bases). Germline CDR1 and CDR2: SQVTM and ANQGSEA. The germline V and J ends were trimmed by 6 bases and 7 bases, with 12 bases remaining between them. CDR3 length equals 12 residues. CDR3 coding DNA: TGCAGCGTGCAGGGGAGTGGTGAAAAACTGTTTTTT. Amino acids: CSVQGSGEKLFF.

This chain uses TRBV11-2 with TRBJ2-3, with TRBD2 matching 7 bases. The J segment lost 4 bases and the V segment lost 5 bases, leaving 12 bases of the junction unmatched. Germline assignment: CDR1 SGHAT and CDR2 FQNNGV. The CDR3 runs 16 residues. CDR3 DNA sequence: TGTGCCAGCAGCCTCGGGACTAATGCAGGCCCAGATACGCAGTATTTT. Its translation: CASSLGTNAGPDTQYF.